A single sample is the source of the 20 T cell receptor beta chains below, sequenced in a study of STAT5B mutations in CD4+ large granular lymphocyte leukemia. Some clones are missing from TCRdb's copy, which holds only in-frame ones; the method was immunoSEQ multiplex PCR. The table includes fewer than 25,000 clones, over 80% detected once. Sequenced sample: CD4+ T cells from blood buffy coats. The receptors derive from a human donor in good health.

The V call is TRBV11-2, the J call TRBJ2-7, with 9 nucleotides matching TRBD2. The CDR3 runs to 15 residues. Germline trimming cut 0 bases from V and 4 bases from J; bases unmatched to any gene: 4. The germline gives CDR1 SGHAT, CDR2 FQNNGV. The CDR3 spells CASSLDRTSVYEQYF. DNA of the CDR3: TGTGCCAGCAGCTTAGATAGGACTAGCGTTTACGAGCAGTACTTC.

The chain links TRBV10-3 to TRBJ2-1; D is perhaps TRBD1 (8 bases). This CDR3 has 14 residues. Germline-derived CDR1 and CDR2 are ENHRY and SYGVKD. V lost 10 bases, J lost 7 bases, and 20 bases lay in between. The CDR3 here is CATHKDREGNEQFF. In DNA, the CDR3 is TGTGCCACTCACAAGGACAGGGAGGGGAATGAGCAGTTCTTC.

This clone was seen only once. V usage is TRBV6-4 and J usage is TRBJ2-3; no firm D call. CDR1 is MRHNA and CDR2 is SNTAGT in the germline V gene. The CDR3 has 13 residues. V lost 3 bases, J lost 3 bases, and 7 bases lay in between. The CDR3 DNA sequence: TGTGCCAGCAGTGAGAAGGGAACAGATACGCAGTATTTT. Translation: CASSEKGTDTQYF.

The chain employs TRBV9 and TRBJ2-1; D not certain. Germline V gene sequence: CDR1 SGDLS, CDR2 YYNGEE. Between the trimmed V and J ends, which lost 2 bases and 2 bases, there was a span of 17 bases. CDR3 length: 17 residues. CDR3 sequence reads: CASSVTGHPAPYNEQFF. Here the CDR3 DNA reads TGTGCCAGCAGCGTCACCGGGCACCCTGCCCCCTACAATGAGCAGTTCTTC.

This chain connects TRBV18 to TRBJ1-1; the D is unclear. This CDR3 spans 15 amino acids. Trimming cost V 3 bases and J 0 bases, with 11 bases left between them. CDR1 KGHSH and CDR2 LQKENI come from the germline V gene. The CDR3 DNA reads TGTGCCAGCTCACCCCAACAAGATTTGAACACTGAAGCTTTCTTT. This codes for CASSPQQDLNTEAFF.

This chain uses TRBV11-1 with TRBJ1-2; D call uncertain. The CDR3 is 18 residues long. The V end was cut by 6 bases, the J end by 4 bases, with 27 bases between. Germline V gene sequence: CDR1 SGHAT, CDR2 FQDESV (reference sequence). The CDR3: CASSSKEGPPTSPYGYTF. Written as DNA, the CDR3 is TGTGCCAGCAGTTCCAAAGAAGGACCTCCGACGAGCCCCTATGGCTACACCTTC.

The rearrangement joins TRBV7-9 to TRBJ2-7, with 8 nucleotides matching TRBD1. The CDR3 extends over 16 amino acids. J was trimmed by 7 bases and V by 5 bases; bases with no gene match: 16. The germline CDR1 and CDR2 sequences are SEHNR and FQNEAQ (reference sequence). The CDR3 nucleotides read TGTGCCAGCAGCCCCCCGGTCAGGGGGCGGACCGGGGAGCAGTACTTC. Its protein product is CASSPPVRGRTGEQYF.

This clone was detected a few times. CDR3 in DNA: TGTGCCTGGAGCCCGAGGTGGGGGGCGTACGAAGGGAATCAGCCCCAGCATTTT. Residues: CAWSPRWGAYEGNQPQHF. The rearrangement links TRBV30 to TRBJ1-5, with a weak D call TRBD1 (6 bases). Germline-derived CDR1 and CDR2 are GTSNPN and SVGIG (reference sequence). There are 18 residues in the CDR3. V was pared by 3 bases and J by 4 bases, with 25 bases between.

This rearrangement joins TRBV15 to TRBJ1-5, with D uncertain. This CDR3 has 16 residues. V lost 1 base, J lost 5 bases, and 15 bases lay in between. The germline CDR1 and CDR2 sequences are LNHNV and YYDKDF (reference sequence). The CDR3 spells CATSRGIGTLDQPQHF. DNA of the CDR3: TGTGCCACCAGCAGAGGAATTGGAACATTAGATCAGCCCCAGCATTTT. The full variable domain, with the rest looked up from reference TRBV15 and TRBJ1-5, is DAMVIQNPRYQVTQFGKPVTLSCSQTLNHNVMYWYQQKSSQAPKLLFHYYDKDFNNEADTPDNFQSRRPNTSFCFLDIRSPGLGDTAMYLCATSRGIGTLDQPQHFGDGTRLSIL.

This clone was seen a single time. The chain links TRBV18 to TRBJ1-1, with D perhaps matching TRBD1 (6 bases). CDR3 length: 13 amino acids. Germline CDR1 KGHSH, CDR2 LQKENI. Trimming removed 4 bases from V and 3 bases from J, with 9 bases in between. DNA of the CDR3: TGTGCCAGCTCACGGGGGGCGCACACTGAAGCTTTCTTT. Translation gives CASSRGAHTEAFF.

The chain couples TRBV5-1 to TRBJ2-2; D ambiguous. The CDR3 extends over 14 amino acids. Trimming took off 0 bases at V and 6 bases at J, with 9 bases between the two ends. The V gene's germline CDR1 is SGHRS and CDR2 YFSETQ. In DNA form, the CDR3 reads TGCGCCAGCAGCTTGGGGGTCCAACCCGGGGAGCTGTTTTTT. It encodes CASSLGVQPGELFF.

This sequence joins TRBV7-2 and TRBJ2-1; 7 nucleotides align to TRBD2. Losses at the gene ends were 1 base for V and 0 bases for J; bases not matched to a gene: 0. CDR1 SGHTA and CDR2 FQGNSA come from the germline V gene. The CDR3 runs to 15 residues. The CDR3 loop reads CASSLERDSYNEQFF. The CDR3 nucleotides are TGTGCCAGCAGCTTAGAGCGGGACTCCTACAATGAGCAGTTCTTC.

The rearrangement links TRBV28 to TRBJ2-2; D might be TRBD1 (5 bases). Germline loops: CDR1 MDHEN, CDR2 SYDVKM. Trimming left V 6 bases short and J 0 bases short, with 8 bases between. The CDR3 contains 14 residues. CDR3 DNA sequence: TGTGCCAGCAGGGGGCCTACGAACACCGGGGAGCTGTTTTTT. It encodes CASRGPTNTGELFF.

The V call is TRBV11-1, the J call TRBJ2-5; 7 bases map to TRBD2. With V trimmed by 4 bases and J by 2 bases, 1 base remained unmatched. The CDR3 consists of 13 residues. In germline, CDR1 is SGHAT, CDR2 FQDESV (reference sequence). This chain's CDR3 is CASSWGGQETQYF. Here the CDR3 DNA reads TGTGCCAGCAGCTGGGGGGGACAAGAGACCCAGTACTTC.

This clone showed up just a few times. This chain joins TRBV19 and TRBJ1-3, with D hard to call. V lost 10 bases, J lost 0 bases, and 10 bases lay in between. Germline lookup yields CDR1 LNHDA and CDR2 SQIVND (reference sequence). The CDR3 consists of 13 residues. This CDR3 reads CATRRISGNTIYF. CDR3 nucleotides: TGTGCCACCCGACGCATCTCTGGAAACACCATATATTTT.

The chain recombines TRBV5-4 with TRBJ2-1; 9 bases match TRBD2. The CDR3 is 15 residues long. The trim removed 4 bases at V and 8 bases at J, leaving 10 bases unmatched. The germline gives CDR1 SGHNT, CDR2 YYREEE (reference sequence). CDR3 protein: CASSRSAAGGHEQFF. The CDR3 bases are TGTGCCAGCAGCCGGTCCGCGGCGGGAGGGCATGAGCAGTTCTTC.

The rearrangement uses TRBV5-5 and TRBJ1-1; no firm D call. Germline V lookup: CDR1 SGHKS, CDR2 YYEKEE (reference sequence). This CDR3 is 15 amino acids long. Trimming took 2 bases from V and 3 from J, leaving 14 bases between them. DNA for the CDR3: TGTGCCAGCAGCTTCCCCCCCGATGGGGACACTGAAGCTTTCTTT. Translating gives CASSFPPDGDTEAFF.

CDR3 in DNA: TGTGCCACCAGCAGAGCCCCTCTCAGCGGGAGGGCCGGTGAGCAGTTCTTC. Its protein product is CATSRAPLSGRAGEQFF. The V gene is TRBV15, the J gene TRBJ2-1; 10 bases agree with TRBD2. V was pared by 1 base and J by 9 bases, with 12 bases of the junction left unmatched. Germline CDR1 is LNHNV and CDR2 is YYDKDF (reference sequence). The CDR3 has 17 residues. Together with reference TRBV15 and TRBJ2-1, the CDR3 gives the full variable domain: DAMVIQNPRYQVTQFGKPVTLSCSQTLNHNVMYWYQQKSSQAPKLLFHYYDKDFNNEADTPDNFQSRRPNTSFCFLDIRSPGLGDTAMYLCATSRAPLSGRAGEQFFGPGTRLTVL.

The chain has TRBV7-2 and TRBJ2-1, with D perhaps matching TRBD1 or TRBD2 (5 bases each). The CDR3 has 15 residues. V shed 2 bases and J shed 8 bases, with 16 bases lying between them. The germline CDR1 and CDR2 sequences are SGHTA and FQGNSA. The CDR3 reads CASSLLRGTPDEQFF. The CDR3 DNA reads as TGTGCCAGCAGCTTATTGAGGGGCACTCCAGATGAGCAGTTCTTC.

This sequence joins TRBV10-1 and TRBJ2-7; 10 nucleotides align to TRBD1. Germline CDR1 and CDR2: WNHNN and SYGVQD (reference sequence). The CDR3 is 13 amino acids. Trimming removed 8 bases from V and 4 bases from J; junction bases left unmatched: 5. Written as DNA, the CDR3 is TGCGCCAGCGGTCGGACAGGGGGTTACGAGCAGTACTTC. It translates to CASGRTGGYEQYF.